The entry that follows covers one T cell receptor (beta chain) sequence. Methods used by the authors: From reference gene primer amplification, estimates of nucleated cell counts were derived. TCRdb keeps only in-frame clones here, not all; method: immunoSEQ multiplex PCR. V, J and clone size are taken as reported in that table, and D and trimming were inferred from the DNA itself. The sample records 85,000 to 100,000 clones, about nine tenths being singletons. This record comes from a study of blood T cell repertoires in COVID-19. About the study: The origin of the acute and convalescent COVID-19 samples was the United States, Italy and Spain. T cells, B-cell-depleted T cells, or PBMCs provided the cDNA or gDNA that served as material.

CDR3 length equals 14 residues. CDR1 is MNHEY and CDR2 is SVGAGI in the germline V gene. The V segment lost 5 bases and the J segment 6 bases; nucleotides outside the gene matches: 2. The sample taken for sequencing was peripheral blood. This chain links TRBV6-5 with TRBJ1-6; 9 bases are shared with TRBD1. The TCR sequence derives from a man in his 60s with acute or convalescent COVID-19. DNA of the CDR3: TGTGCCAGCAGTACAGGGGGCCGTAATTCACCCCTCCACTTT. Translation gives CASSTGGRNSPLHF.